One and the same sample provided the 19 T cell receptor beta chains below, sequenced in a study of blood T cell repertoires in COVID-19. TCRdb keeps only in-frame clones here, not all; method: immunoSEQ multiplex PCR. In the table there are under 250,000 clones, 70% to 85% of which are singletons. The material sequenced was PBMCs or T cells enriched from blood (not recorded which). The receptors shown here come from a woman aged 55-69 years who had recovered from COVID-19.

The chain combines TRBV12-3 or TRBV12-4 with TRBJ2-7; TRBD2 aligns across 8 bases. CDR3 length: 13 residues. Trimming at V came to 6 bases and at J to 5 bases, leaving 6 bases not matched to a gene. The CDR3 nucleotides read TGTGCCAGCAGCTTCAGCGGGGGCCACGAGCAGTACTTC. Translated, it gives CASSFSGGHEQYF.

CDR3 coding DNA: TGTGCCAGCAGCCAAGATACAGGCACAGATACGCAGTATTTT. This codes for CASSQDTGTDTQYF. V is TRBV4-2 and J is TRBJ2-3, with D uncertain. Trimming removed 0 bases from V and 1 base from J, with 5 bases in between. The CDR3 loop spans 14 amino acids. The germline gives CDR1 LGHNA, CDR2 YNFKEQ.

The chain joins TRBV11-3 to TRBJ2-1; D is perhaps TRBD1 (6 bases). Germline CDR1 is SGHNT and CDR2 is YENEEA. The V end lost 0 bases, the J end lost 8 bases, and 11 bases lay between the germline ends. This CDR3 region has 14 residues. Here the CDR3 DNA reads TGTGCCAGCAGCTTAGAGCAGGGGATTTATGAGCAGTTCTTC. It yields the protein CASSLEQGIYEQFF.

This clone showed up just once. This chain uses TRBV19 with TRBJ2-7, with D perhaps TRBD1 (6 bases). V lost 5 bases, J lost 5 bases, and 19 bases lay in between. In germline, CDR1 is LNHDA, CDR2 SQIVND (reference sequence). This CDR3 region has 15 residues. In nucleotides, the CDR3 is TGTGCCAGTAGTTACACATTTACAGGGAGCCACGAGCAGTACTTC. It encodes CASSYTFTGSHEQYF. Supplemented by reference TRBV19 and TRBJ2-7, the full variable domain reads DGGITQSPKYLFRKEGQNVTLSCEQNLNHDAMYWYRQDPGQGLRLIYYSQIVNDFQKGDIAEGYSVSREKKESFPLTVTSAQKNPTAFYLCASSYTFTGSHEQYFGPGTRLTVT.

The CDR3 here is CASTDRGNSPLHF. The DNA for the CDR3 is TGTGCCAGTACCGACAGGGGGAATTCACCCCTCCACTTT. The rearrangement uses TRBV19 and TRBJ1-6; 9 bases align to TRBD1. The CDR3 extends over 13 amino acids. The V gene's germline CDR1 is LNHDA and CDR2 SQIVND (reference sequence). The trim removed 7 bases at V and 7 bases at J, leaving 2 bases unmatched. The whole variable domain, filled in from reference TRBV19 and TRBJ1-6, reads DGGITQSPKYLFRKEGQNVTLSCEQNLNHDAMYWYRQDPGQGLRLIYYSQIVNDFQKGDIAEGYSVSREKKESFPLTVTSAQKNPTAFYLCASTDRGNSPLHFGNGTRLTVT.

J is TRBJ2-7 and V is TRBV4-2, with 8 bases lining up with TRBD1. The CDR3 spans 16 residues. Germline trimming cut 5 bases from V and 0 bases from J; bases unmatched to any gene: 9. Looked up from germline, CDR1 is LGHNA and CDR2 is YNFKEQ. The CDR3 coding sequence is TGTGCCAGCAGCGAAATTCCGGGACAGGTCTCCTACGAGCAGTACTTC. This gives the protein CASSEIPGQVSYEQYF.

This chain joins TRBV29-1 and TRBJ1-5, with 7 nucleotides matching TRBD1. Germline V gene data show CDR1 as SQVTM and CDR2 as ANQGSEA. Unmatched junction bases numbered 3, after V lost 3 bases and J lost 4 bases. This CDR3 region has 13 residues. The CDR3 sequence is CSVEAGGNQPQHF. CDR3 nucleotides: TGCAGCGTTGAGGCAGGGGGAAATCAGCCCCAGCATTTT.

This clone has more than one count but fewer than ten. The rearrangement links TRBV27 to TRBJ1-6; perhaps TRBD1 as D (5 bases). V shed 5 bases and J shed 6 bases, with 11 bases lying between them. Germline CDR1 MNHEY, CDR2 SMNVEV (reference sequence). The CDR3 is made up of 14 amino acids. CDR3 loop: CASSLQDANSPLHF. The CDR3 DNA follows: TGTGCCAGCAGTCTACAGGACGCTAATTCACCCCTCCACTTT.

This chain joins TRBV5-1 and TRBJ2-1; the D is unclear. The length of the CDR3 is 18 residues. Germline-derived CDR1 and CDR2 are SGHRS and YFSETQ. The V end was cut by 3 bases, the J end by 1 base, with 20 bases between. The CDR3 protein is CASSSNLLSPESYNEQFF. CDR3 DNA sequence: TGCGCCAGCAGCTCCAACCTCCTTAGCCCCGAATCCTACAATGAGCAGTTCTTC.

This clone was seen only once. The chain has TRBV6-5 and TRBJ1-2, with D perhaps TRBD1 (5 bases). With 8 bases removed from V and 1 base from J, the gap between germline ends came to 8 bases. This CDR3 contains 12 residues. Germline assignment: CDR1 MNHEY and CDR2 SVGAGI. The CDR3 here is CASSGVNYGYTF. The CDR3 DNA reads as TGTGCCAGCTCGGGGGTTAACTATGGCTACACCTTC.

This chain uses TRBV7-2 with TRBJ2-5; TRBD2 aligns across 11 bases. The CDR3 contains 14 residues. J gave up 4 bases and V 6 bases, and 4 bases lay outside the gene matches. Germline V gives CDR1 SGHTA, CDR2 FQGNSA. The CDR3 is CASRLTSGAETQYF. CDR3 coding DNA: TGTGCCAGCAGATTGACTAGCGGGGCAGAGACCCAGTACTTC.

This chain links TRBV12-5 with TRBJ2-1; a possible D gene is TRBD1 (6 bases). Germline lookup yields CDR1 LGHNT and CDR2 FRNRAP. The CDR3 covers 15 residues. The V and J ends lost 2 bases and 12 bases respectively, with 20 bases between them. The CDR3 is CASGLLILPGHGQFF. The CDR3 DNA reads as TGTGCTAGTGGTTTGCTAATACTCCCGGGACATGGGCAGTTCTTC.

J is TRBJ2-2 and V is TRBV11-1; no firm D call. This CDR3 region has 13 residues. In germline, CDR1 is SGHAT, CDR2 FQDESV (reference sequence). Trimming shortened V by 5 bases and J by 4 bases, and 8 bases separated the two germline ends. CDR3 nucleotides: TGTGCCAGCAGCGCCAGGATCACCGGGGAGCTGTTTTTT. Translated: CASSARITGELFF.

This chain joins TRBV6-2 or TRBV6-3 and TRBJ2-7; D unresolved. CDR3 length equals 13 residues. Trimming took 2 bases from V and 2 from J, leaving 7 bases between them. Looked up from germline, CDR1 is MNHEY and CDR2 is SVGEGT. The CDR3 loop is CASSYTVAYEQYF. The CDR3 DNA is TGTGCCAGCAGTTACACAGTCGCCTACGAGCAGTACTTC.

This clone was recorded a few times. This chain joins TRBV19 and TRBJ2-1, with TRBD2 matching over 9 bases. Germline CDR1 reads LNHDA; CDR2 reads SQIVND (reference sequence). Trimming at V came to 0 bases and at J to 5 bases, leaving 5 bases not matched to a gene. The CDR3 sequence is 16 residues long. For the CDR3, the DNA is TGTGCCAGTAGTATAGAAAAACTAGCGGGTAACAATGAGCAGTTCTTC. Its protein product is CASSIEKLAGNNEQFF. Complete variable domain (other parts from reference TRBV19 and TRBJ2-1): DGGITQSPKYLFRKEGQNVTLSCEQNLNHDAMYWYRQDPGQGLRLIYYSQIVNDFQKGDIAEGYSVSREKKESFPLTVTSAQKNPTAFYLCASSIEKLAGNNEQFFGPGTRLTVL.

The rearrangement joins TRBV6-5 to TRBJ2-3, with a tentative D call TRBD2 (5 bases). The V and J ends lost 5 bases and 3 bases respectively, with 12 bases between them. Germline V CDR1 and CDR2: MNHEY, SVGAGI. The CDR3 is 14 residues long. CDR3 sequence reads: CASSPPLGTDTQYF. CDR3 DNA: TGTGCCAGCAGTCCCCCACTAGGGACAGATACGCAGTATTTT.

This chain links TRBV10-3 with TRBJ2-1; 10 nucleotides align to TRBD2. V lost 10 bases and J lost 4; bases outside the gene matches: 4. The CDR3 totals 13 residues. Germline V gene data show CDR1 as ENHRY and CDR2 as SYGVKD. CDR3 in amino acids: CATSGGDYNEQFF. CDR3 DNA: TGTGCCACCAGCGGGGGGGATTACAATGAGCAGTTCTTC.

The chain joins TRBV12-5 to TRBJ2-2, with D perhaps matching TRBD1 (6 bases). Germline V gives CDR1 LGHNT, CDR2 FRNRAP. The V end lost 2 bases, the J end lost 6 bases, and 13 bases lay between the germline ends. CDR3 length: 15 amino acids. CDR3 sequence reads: CASGLQLQGPGELFF. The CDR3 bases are TGTGCTAGTGGTTTGCAATTACAGGGCCCCGGGGAGCTGTTTTTT.

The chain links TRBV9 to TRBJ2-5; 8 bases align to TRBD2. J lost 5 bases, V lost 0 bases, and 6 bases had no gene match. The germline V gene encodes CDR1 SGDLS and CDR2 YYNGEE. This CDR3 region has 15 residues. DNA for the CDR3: TGTGCCAGCAGCGTAGGGGGTGGCGGGGGGGAGACCCAGTACTTC. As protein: CASSVGGGGGETQYF. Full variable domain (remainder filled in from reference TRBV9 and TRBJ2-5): DSGVTQTPKHLITATGQRVTLRCSPRSGDLSVYWYQQSLDQGLQFLIQYYNGEERAKGNILERFSAQQFPDLHSELNLSSLELGDSALYFCASSVGGGGGETQYFGPGTRLLVL.